This T cell receptor (beta chain) was found in a study of CD8 T cells in ankylosing spondylitis. TCRdb re-called the 5' RACE reads through MiXCR, storing one row per CDR3 protein. The sample records under 950,000 distinct CDR3 sequences, around a fifth being singletons. Study-wide results and limits: Certain motif variants had earlier appeared in reactive arthritis synovial fluid and blood. Blood from ankylosing spondylitis patients appeared to carry a characteristic roughly eight-variant TCR beta motif.

Worth noting for this clonotype: Its specificity is unknown.

The germline V gene has CDR1 DFQATT and CDR2 SNEGSKA (reference sequence). V shed 4 bases, J shed 0 bases, and the junction held 9 bases outside the gene matches. The CDR3 sequence is 17 residues long. The sequencing sample was made of blood, either unsorted or a sorted T cell fraction (not recorded which). The V and J genes are TRBV20-1 and TRBJ1-6; 7 bases match TRBD1. This clonotype was sampled from a male donor with ankylosing spondylitis. This CDR3 is CSAKVEDRSSYNSPLHF. DNA of the CDR3: TGCAGTGCTAAGGTCGAGGACAGGAGCTCCTATAATTCACCCCTCCACTTT.